This T cell receptor beta chain was sequenced during a study of OX40 agonist ivuxolimab in advanced cancers. Study-level information: A history of anti-PD-1, anti-PD-L1 or anti-CTLA-4 therapy was acceptable, and roughly 40% had some. Overall study results and limits: No determination was made of the antigen specificity of the expanded peripheral T cells.

Clones were sequenced by immunoSEQ multiplex PCR, and TCRdb holds only the in-frame ones, with some missing. This repertoire shows around 60,000 clones, over 75% found once; its top ten account for roughly 1.5%. Patients were excluded for autoimmune disease history or systemic immunosuppression. For this clone: The antigen is undetermined.

The clonotype was recovered from an adult with an advanced solid tumor such as melanoma, head and neck, liver or kidney cancer. The sample consisted of CD4+ or CD8+ T cells sorted from blood, taken in a trial of the OX40 agonist ivuxolimab.

As DNA, the CDR3 is TGTGCCAGCAGCTCGGGACAGTTCGCTGGCTACACCTTC. Residues: CASSSGQFAGYTF. This sequence joins TRBV7-2 and TRBJ1-2; 7 bases are shared with TRBD1. Germline CDR1 SGHTA, CDR2 FQGNSA. CDR3 size: 13 residues. J was trimmed by 7 bases and V by 4 bases; bases with no gene match: 6.